One and the same sample provided the 14 T cell receptor beta chains below, sequenced in a study of T-cell reconstitution after alpha-beta-depleted transplantation in children. TCRbeta library construction was performed incorporating unique molecular identifiers. TCRdb reprocessed the PCR reads via MiXCR and lists one record per CDR3 protein. Among roughly 30,000 distinct CDR3 sequences listed, roughly 6.7% were seen once. Study-level points and caveats: It was reported that alpha-beta T cells came from several hundred expanded graft clones (about two months after transplant).

What these receptors recognize is not known. The sequences come from peripheral blood, collected 60 days after TCRalphabeta/CD19-depleted stem cell transplant. The receptors originated from a child younger than two who had a stem cell transplant for acute myeloid leukemia, so the T cells may come from the graft donor.

In this sample, this clonotype turned up many times. The genes are TRBV7-9 and TRBJ2-5; TRBD1 matches at 7 bases. V lost 5 bases and J lost 4; bases outside the gene matches: 7. The CDR3 is 14 amino acids. Germline CDR1 reads SEHNR; CDR2 reads FQNEAQ (reference sequence). The CDR3 protein is CASSRGQTRETQYF. CDR3 nucleotide sequence: TGTGCCAGCAGCCGGGGACAGACAAGAGAGACCCAGTACTTC.

This clonotype showed up many times. The gene calls are TRBV7-2 and TRBJ2-5; D remains ambiguous. Germline V gene lookup returns CDR1 SGHTA and CDR2 FQGNSA. V dropped 3 bases and J dropped 5 bases, with 13 bases sitting between them. This CDR3 spans 14 amino acids. CDR3 in amino acids: CASSFAPVTETQYF. CDR3 coding DNA: TGTGCCAGCAGCTTCGCCCCGGTCACGGAGACCCAGTACTTC.

This clonotype showed up many times. The chain combines TRBV4-2 with TRBJ1-6; D is ambiguous. The CDR3 extends over 14 amino acids. Germline lookup yields CDR1 LGHNA and CDR2 YNFKEQ. With 8 bases removed from V and 6 bases from J, the gap between germline ends came to 14 bases. CDR3 region: CASRAEGLNSPLHF. DNA for the CDR3: TGTGCCAGCCGCGCTGAGGGCCTTAATTCACCCCTCCACTTT.

This clonotype appeared many times. The V call is TRBV6-2 or TRBV6-3, the J call TRBJ2-2; 8 positions match TRBD1. The CDR3 sequence is 14 residues long. CDR1 MNHEY and CDR2 SVGEGT come from the germline V gene. The V gene end was trimmed by 6 bases and the J gene end by 5 bases; junction bases not matched to a gene: 5. This CDR3 reads CASRQGASTGELFF. The CDR3 DNA follows: TGTGCCAGCAGGCAGGGGGCCTCTACCGGGGAGCTGTTTTTT.

The sample holds many counts of this clonotype. The gene calls are TRBV7-2 and TRBJ2-7, with unresolved D. The germline V and J ends were trimmed by 1 base and 1 base, with 8 bases remaining between them. This CDR3 comprises 14 residues. The germline gives CDR1 SGHTA, CDR2 FQGNSA. In nucleotides, the CDR3 is TGTGCCAGCAGCTTAGTCGACACTTCCTACGAGCAGTACTTC. As protein: CASSLVDTSYEQYF.

At least ten counts were recorded for this clonotype. The V gene is TRBV28, the J gene TRBJ2-5; D is undetermined. V gave up 3 bases and J gave up 2 bases, with 4 bases separating them. This CDR3 spans 12 amino acids. The V gene's germline CDR1 is MDHEN and CDR2 SYDVKM. The CDR3 DNA reads TGTGCCAGCAGTTTGAGGCAAGAGACCCAGTACTTC. This sequence encodes CASSLRQETQYF. Combining the CDR3 with reference TRBV28 and TRBJ2-5 gives the whole variable domain DVKVTQSSRYLVKRTGEKVFLECVQDMDHENMFWYRQDPGLGLRLIYFSYDVKMKEKGDIPEGYSVSREKKERFSLILESASTNQTSMYLCASSLRQETQYFGPGTRLLVL.

In its sample, this clonotype was seen many times. This chain joins TRBV4-3 and TRBJ1-4; D possibly corresponds to TRBD1 (5 bases). CDR1 LGHNA and CDR2 YSLEER come from the germline V gene. V was cut by 4 bases and J by 7 bases, with 19 bases left in between. The CDR3 loop spans 16 amino acids. Here the CDR3 reads CASSRLGGMGPEKLFF. The CDR3 nucleotides are TGCGCCAGCAGCCGATTGGGGGGAATGGGACCTGAAAAACTGTTTTTT.

This clonotype was recorded many times. The V call is TRBV15, the J call TRBJ2-7; TRBD1 or TRBD2 may be the D gene (6 bases each). The CDR3 has 14 amino acids. The germline V gene has CDR1 LNHNV and CDR2 YYDKDF (reference sequence). The ends were cut back, 0 bases at V and 3 bases at J, with 9 bases in the middle. The CDR3 reads CATSREGGNYEQYF. CDR3 in DNA: TGTGCCACCAGCAGAGAAGGGGGGAACTACGAGCAGTACTTC. The whole variable domain, filled in from reference TRBV15 and TRBJ2-7, reads DAMVIQNPRYQVTQFGKPVTLSCSQTLNHNVMYWYQQKSSQAPKLLFHYYDKDFNNEADTPDNFQSRRPNTSFCFLDIRSPGLGDTAMYLCATSREGGNYEQYFGPGTRLTVT.

This clonotype was seen repeatedly, ten times or more. V usage is TRBV20-1 and J usage is TRBJ2-3, with 7 nucleotides matching TRBD1. V lost 1 base and J lost 4; bases outside the gene matches: 2. Germline V gives CDR1 DFQATT, CDR2 SNEGSKA (reference sequence). There are 13 residues in the CDR3. In DNA, the CDR3 is TGCAGTGCTAGAGCCCAGGGGGCAGATACGCAGTATTTT. Residues: CSARAQGADTQYF.

This clonotype has just a few counts. This chain uses TRBV29-1 with TRBJ2-2; 7 bases match TRBD1. The trim removed 6 bases at V and 0 bases at J, leaving 4 bases unmatched. The CDR3 spans 14 residues. Germline CDR1 reads SQVTM; CDR2 reads ANQGSEA. The CDR3 DNA reads TGCAGCGTCGAGGACAGGACGAACACCGGGGAGCTGTTTTTT. Its protein product is CSVEDRTNTGELFF.

This clonotype was counted many times. V is TRBV6-5 and J is TRBJ1-5; D remains ambiguous. This CDR3 spans 14 amino acids. V lost 6 bases to trimming and J lost 3 bases, with 12 bases between them. Germline loops: CDR1 MNHEY, CDR2 SVGAGI. DNA for the CDR3: TGTGCCAGCAGGAGAGGCACCTTCAATCAGCCCCAGCATTTT. As protein: CASRRGTFNQPQHF.

This clonotype occurred many times. This sequence joins TRBV6-2 or TRBV6-3 and TRBJ1-1, with D tentatively TRBD1 (6 bases). The CDR3 consists of 15 residues. V was clipped by 2 bases and J by 5 bases, with 15 bases between them. Germline assignment: CDR1 MNHEY and CDR2 SVGEGT. Written as DNA, the CDR3 is TGTGCCAGCAGTTACCTTTCGACAGGACGAACTGAAGCTTTCTTT. Its protein is CASSYLSTGRTEAFF.

In this sample, this clonotype turned up many times. The rearrangement links TRBV29-1 to TRBJ1-1; D is unresolved. The length of the CDR3 is 13 residues. With 6 bases removed from V and 0 bases from J, the gap between germline ends came to 11 bases. CDR1 is SQVTM, CDR2 ANQGSEA, per germline. The CDR3 here is CSVLGFMNTEAFF. For the CDR3, the DNA is TGCAGCGTCTTAGGATTCATGAACACTGAAGCTTTCTTT.

This clonotype occurred many times. The chain has TRBV12-5 and TRBJ1-2; the match to TRBD1 covers 10 bases. V dropped 7 bases and J dropped 10; count of bases not matched to a gene: 12. The CDR3 spans 14 residues. The germline gives CDR1 LGHNT, CDR2 FRNRAP. This CDR3 is CASAFGGRQGAYTF. For the CDR3, the DNA is TGTGCTAGTGCCTTTGGTGGTCGACAGGGGGCCTACACCTTC.